This T cell receptor (beta chain) was sequenced in a study of blood T cell repertoires in COVID-19. Method: immunoSEQ multiplex PCR; TCRdb's copy keeps in-frame clones and lacks some. This sample has approximately 180,000 clones; around 90% occur once, and the top ten carry roughly 1.6%. Trimming left V 3 bases short and J 0 bases short, with 15 bases between. This CDR3 spans 16 amino acids. The germline CDR1 and CDR2 sequences are SGHRS and YFSETQ. This TCR was sampled from a woman between 50 and 59 years old with acute or convalescent COVID-19. The material sequenced was peripheral blood. J is TRBJ1-1 and V is TRBV5-1; D gene ambiguous. The DNA of the CDR3 is TGCGCCAGCAGCTCCAGACGGTGGGGAGTGAACACTGAAGCTTTCTTT. This codes for CASSSRRWGVNTEAFF.